The 8 T cell receptor beta chains given below trace back to one sample, sequenced in a study of blood T cell repertoires in COVID-19. Using immunoSEQ multiplex PCR, the repertoire was profiled, and TCRdb retains in-frame clones only, with some absent. The repertoire holds some 240,000 clones, approximately 89% seen once, with 2.5% to 3.5% in the top ten. The sample comprised PBMCs or T cells enriched from blood (not recorded which). Every receptor here comes from a woman aged 40 to 50 who had been exposed to COVID-19.

The rearrangement uses TRBV11-3 and TRBJ2-3; D is possibly TRBD2 (6 bases). CDR3 length equals 13 residues. Germline CDR1 and CDR2: SGHNT and YENEEA. V lost 4 bases to trimming and J lost 4 bases, with 9 bases between them. CDR3 coding DNA: TGTGCCAGCAGCTCGGGGGTGGCAGATACGCAGTATTTT. Its translation: CASSSGVADTQYF.

The V call is TRBV27, the J call TRBJ2-1; TRBD2 agrees at 9 bases. With 6 bases clipped from V and 4 bases from J, the junction kept 7 bases outside the gene matches. Looked up from germline, CDR1 is MNHEY and CDR2 is SMNVEV (reference sequence). The CDR3 has 15 amino acids. CDR3 sequence: CASSPLAGLYNEQFF. CDR3 coding DNA: TGTGCCAGCAGCCCACTAGCGGGCCTTTACAATGAGCAGTTCTTC.

V is TRBV19 and J is TRBJ1-4; 9 bases line up with TRBD1. J lost 8 bases, V lost 9 bases, and 10 bases had no gene match. CDR3 size: 14 residues. Per the germline V gene, CDR1 is LNHDA and CDR2 is SQIVND (reference sequence). The CDR3 nucleotides read TGTGCCAGCATCGGAGGGACAGGGCCAGAAAAACTGTTTTTT. Translation gives CASIGGTGPEKLFF.

The chain couples TRBV6-2 or TRBV6-3 to TRBJ1-1, with TRBD1 matching over 7 bases. With 4 bases clipped from V and 3 bases from J, the junction kept 8 bases outside the gene matches. This CDR3 is built from 15 residues. Germline V gives CDR1 MNHEY, CDR2 SVGEGT. CDR3 DNA sequence: TGTGCCAGCAGTTCCGACAGGGAGGCGGACACTGAAGCTTTCTTT. Translating it yields CASSSDREADTEAFF.

This chain links TRBV6-4 with TRBJ2-5; 10 bases map to TRBD2. CDR1 MRHNA and CDR2 SNTAGT come from the germline V gene. The CDR3 runs 15 residues. The trim removed 3 bases at V and 5 bases at J, leaving 6 bases unmatched. CDR3 loop: CASSEQRGGLETQYF. The CDR3 DNA reads as TGTGCCAGCAGTGAACAGCGGGGGGGCCTGGAGACCCAGTACTTC.

The chain employs TRBV4-3 and TRBJ1-3; TRBD1 matches 7 bases. V gave up 0 bases and J gave up 0 bases; unmatched junction bases: 11. The V gene's germline CDR1 is LGHNA and CDR2 YSLEER. This CDR3 comprises 19 residues. Here the CDR3 reads CASSQERQGWFLSGNTIYF. The DNA for the CDR3 is TGCGCCAGCAGCCAAGAAAGACAGGGCTGGTTTCTCTCTGGAAACACCATATATTTT.

The chain couples TRBV28 to TRBJ2-7, with a weak D call TRBD2 (5 bases). CDR1 and CDR2 from the germline V gene are MDHEN and SYDVKM. The V gene lost 2 bases and the J gene lost 1 base, with 12 bases spanning the gap. This CDR3 spans 15 amino acids. In DNA, the CDR3 is TGTGCCAGCAGTTTAATAGGGAGTAGGTCCTACGAGCAGTACTTC. Protein product: CASSLIGSRSYEQYF.

This clone was seen once. V usage is TRBV6-5 and J usage is TRBJ1-4; D is undetermined. CDR3 length: 15 residues. V was clipped by 2 bases and J by 3 bases, with 10 bases between them. Germline CDR1 and CDR2: MNHEY and SVGAGI. The CDR3 spells CASSYTSGPNEKLFF. The CDR3 DNA sequence: TGTGCCAGCAGTTACACCTCAGGTCCTAATGAAAAACTGTTTTTT.